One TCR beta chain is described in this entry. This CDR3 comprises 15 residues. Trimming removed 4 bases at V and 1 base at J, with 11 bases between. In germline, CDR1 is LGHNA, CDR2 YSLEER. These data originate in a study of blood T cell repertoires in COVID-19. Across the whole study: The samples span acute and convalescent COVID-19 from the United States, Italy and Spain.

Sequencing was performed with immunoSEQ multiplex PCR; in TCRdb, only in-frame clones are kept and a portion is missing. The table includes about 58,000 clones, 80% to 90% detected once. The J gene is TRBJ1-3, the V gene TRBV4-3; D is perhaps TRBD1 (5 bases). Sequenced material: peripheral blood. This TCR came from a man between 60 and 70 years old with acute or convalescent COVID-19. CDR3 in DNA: TGCGCCAGCAGCCTCCGGGGGGATTCTGGAAACACCATATATTTT. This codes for CASSLRGDSGNTIYF.